This T cell receptor (beta chain) is drawn from a study of CD8 T cells in Susac syndrome. Between the trimmed V and J ends, which lost 5 bases and 0 bases, there was a span of 13 bases. Germline V gene lookup returns CDR1 SGHTA and CDR2 FQGTGA. The CDR3 totals 15 residues. In Susac syndrome patients, recently defined diagnostic criteria for definite or probable disease were met. Negative isolation yielded the CD8+ and CD4+ T cells, while FACS enriched the TEMRA cells. Reverse transcription of roughly 0.5 to 1 ug RNA used random hexamers. TCRdb processed the immunoSEQ multiplex PCR reads anew with MiXCR; each CDR3 protein has one entry. The sample contains 110,000 to 150,000 distinct CDR3 sequences, almost 96% of which appear only once.

What was sequenced was CD4+ T cells from PBMCs. V usage is TRBV7-3 and J usage is TRBJ2-5, with a tentative D call TRBD2 (5 bases). The clonotype originates from a human donor with Susac syndrome. CDR3 sequence (DNA): TGTGCCAGCAGCATCCAAAGCGGCAACCAAGAGACCCAGTACTTC. Its translation is CASSIQSGNQETQYF.